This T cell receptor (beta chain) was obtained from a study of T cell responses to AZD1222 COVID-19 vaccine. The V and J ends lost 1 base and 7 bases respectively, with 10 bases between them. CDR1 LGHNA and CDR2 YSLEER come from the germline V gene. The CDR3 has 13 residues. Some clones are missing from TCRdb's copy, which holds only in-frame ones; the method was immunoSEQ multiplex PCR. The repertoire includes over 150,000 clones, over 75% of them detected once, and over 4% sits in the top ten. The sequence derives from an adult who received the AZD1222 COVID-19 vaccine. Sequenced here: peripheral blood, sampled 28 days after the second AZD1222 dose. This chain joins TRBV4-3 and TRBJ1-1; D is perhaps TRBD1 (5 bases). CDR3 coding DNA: TGCGCCAGCAGCCAAGGGGGGAGGCTTGAAGCTTTCTTT. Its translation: CASSQGGRLEAFF.